This T cell receptor beta chain was found in a study of shared clonotypes between healthy human individuals. Selected positively for CCR7 and CD45RO-negative, naive CD8 cells excluded terminally differentiated effector memory CD45RA+ cells. Repertoires were generated with immunoSEQ multiplex PCR, while TCRdb's copy carries only in-frame clones and drops some. The sample yields about 2.1 million clones, around 95% seen once. CDR1 SSHAT and CDR2 FNYEAQ come from the germline V gene (reference sequence). The CDR3 runs 14 residues. The V and J ends lost 0 bases and 5 bases respectively, with 10 bases between them.

This chain uses TRBV7-7 with TRBJ2-5; D unresolved. The sequence was collected from a man aged 18-30 years in good health. Some clones in this sample may be carry-over from other donors' samples. Sequencing was done on a sample of naive CD8+ T cells from PBMCs. In DNA form, the CDR3 reads TGTGCCAGCAGCTTAGCCCTAGTTGGGGAGACCCAGTACTTC. It encodes CASSLALVGETQYF.